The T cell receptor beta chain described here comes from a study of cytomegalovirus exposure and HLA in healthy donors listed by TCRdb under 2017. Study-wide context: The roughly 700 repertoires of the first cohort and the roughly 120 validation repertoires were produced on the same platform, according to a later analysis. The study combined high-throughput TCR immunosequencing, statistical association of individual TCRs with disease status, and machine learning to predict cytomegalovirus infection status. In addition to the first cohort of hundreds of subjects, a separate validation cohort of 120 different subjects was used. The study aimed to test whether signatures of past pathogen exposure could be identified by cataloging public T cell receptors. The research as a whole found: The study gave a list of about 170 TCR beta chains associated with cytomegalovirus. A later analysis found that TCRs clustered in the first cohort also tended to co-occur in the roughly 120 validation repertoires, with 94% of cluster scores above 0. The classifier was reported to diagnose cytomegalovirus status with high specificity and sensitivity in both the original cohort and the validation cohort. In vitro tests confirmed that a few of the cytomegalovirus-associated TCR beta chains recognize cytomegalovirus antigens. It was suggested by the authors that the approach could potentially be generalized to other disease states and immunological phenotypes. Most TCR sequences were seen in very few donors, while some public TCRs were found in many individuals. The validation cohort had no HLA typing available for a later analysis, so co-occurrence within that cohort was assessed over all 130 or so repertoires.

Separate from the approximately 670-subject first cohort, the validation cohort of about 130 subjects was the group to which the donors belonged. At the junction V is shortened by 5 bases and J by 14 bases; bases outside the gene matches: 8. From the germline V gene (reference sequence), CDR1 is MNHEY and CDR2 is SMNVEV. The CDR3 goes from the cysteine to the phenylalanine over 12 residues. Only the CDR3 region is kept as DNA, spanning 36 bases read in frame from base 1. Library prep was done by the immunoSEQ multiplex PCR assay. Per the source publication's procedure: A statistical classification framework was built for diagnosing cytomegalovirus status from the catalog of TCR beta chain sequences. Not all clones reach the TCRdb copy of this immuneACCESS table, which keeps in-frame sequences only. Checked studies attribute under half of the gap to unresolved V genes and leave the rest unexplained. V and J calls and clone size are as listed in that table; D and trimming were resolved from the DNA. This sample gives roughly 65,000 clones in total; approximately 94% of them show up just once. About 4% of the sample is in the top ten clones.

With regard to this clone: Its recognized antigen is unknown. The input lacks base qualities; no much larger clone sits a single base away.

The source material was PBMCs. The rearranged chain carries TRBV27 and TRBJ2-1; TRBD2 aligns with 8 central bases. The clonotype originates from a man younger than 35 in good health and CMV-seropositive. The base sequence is TGTGCCAGCAGTCCACGGTATAGCGGGGAGTTCTTC. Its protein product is CASSPRYSGEFF.